The next 9 T cell receptor beta chains were all read from a single sample in a study of T cells in women clearing cervical HPV infection. Assay used: immunoSEQ multiplex PCR; TCRdb lists only in-frame clones, some missing. The sample totals about 37,000 clones. Material for sequencing was blood buffy coat. The receptors were gathered from a woman between 18 and 70 years old with a cervical HPV16 infection that either progressed to CIN3+ or cleared (not recorded which).

On this clone: Read coverage stops 3 residues before the CDR3 terminus; the germline J gene supplies the remainder. This chain joins TRBV2 and TRBJ2-7; possibly TRBD2 for D (6 bases). The length of the CDR3 is 14 residues. In germline, CDR1 is SNHLY, CDR2 FYNNEI. Trimming stripped 6 bases from V and 2 bases from J, with 14 bases between. The CDR3 region is CASRESGGAYEQYF. The DNA read from the CDR3 is TGTGCCAGCAGGGAGTCGGGCGGGGCCTACGAG. The complete variable domain, with remaining parts taken from reference TRBV2 and TRBJ2-7, reads EPEVTQTPSHQVTQMGQEVILRCVPISNHLYFYWYRQILGQKVEFLVSFYNNEISEKSEIFDDQFSVERPDGSNFTLKIRSTKLEDSAMYFCASRESGGAYEQYFGPGTRLTVT.

Concerning this clone itself: The sequenced fragment ends 3 residues before the CDR3 boundary, so the rest is inferred from the germline J gene. V usage is TRBV28 and J usage is TRBJ1-4, with D possibly being TRBD1 (6 bases). The CDR3 extends over 14 amino acids. CDR1 MDHEN and CDR2 SYDVKM come from the germline V gene. V lost 6 bases and J lost 4, with 12 bases in between. The CDR3 region is CASSPDSYNEKLFF. CDR3 DNA (partial): TGTGCCAGCAGCCCGGACAGTTATAATGAAAAA.

Comments on this clone: The sequence runs out 3 residues before the end of the CDR3; the remainder is reconstructed from the germline J gene. This sequence joins TRBV20-1 and TRBJ2-5, with 10 nucleotides matching TRBD2. The germline V gene encodes CDR1 DFQATT and CDR2 SNEGSKA (reference sequence). The CDR3 has 14 residues. This CDR3 reads CSAPLAGVTDTQYF. The part of the CDR3 DNA that was read is TGCAGTGCGCCCCTAGCGGGGGTGACAGATACC.

With respect to this clone: The read halts 3 residues ahead of the CDR3 end, with the missing end drawn from the germline J gene. The V gene is TRBV11-3, the J gene TRBJ2-3, with TRBD1 matching over 7 bases. With V trimmed by 5 bases and J by 0 bases, 5 bases remained unmatched. CDR3 length: 15 residues. The germline CDR1 and CDR2 sequences are SGHNT and YENEEA. The part of the CDR3 DNA that was read is TGTGCCAGCAGCAGGGGACAGAAGAGCACAGATACG. It specifies CASSRGQKSTDT. The whole CDR3 region reads CASSRGQKSTDTQYF.

Remarks on this clone: The read ends 3 residues shy of where the CDR3 ends; the end is completed using the germline J gene. V usage is TRBV20-1 and J usage is TRBJ2-5, with D perhaps TRBD2 (6 bases). The V end lost 0 bases, the J end lost 5 bases, and 19 bases lay between the germline ends. Germline V gene lookup returns CDR1 DFQATT and CDR2 SNEGSKA (reference sequence). The CDR3 contains 16 residues. The covered CDR3 bases are TGCAGTGCTAGAGACTACGGACTAAAAGAGTGGGAGACC. Translated: CSARDYGLKEWET. In full, the CDR3 is CSARDYGLKEWETQYF.

Details on this clone: The read comes to an end 3 residues before the CDR3 does, leaving the germline J gene to fill in the end. The chain uses TRBV20-1 and TRBJ1-6; no clear D gene. Germline-derived CDR1 and CDR2 are DFQATT and SNEGSKA (reference sequence). The ends were cut back, 0 bases at V and 10 bases at J, with 4 bases in the middle. The CDR3 has 11 amino acids. The CDR3 DNA, read in part, is TGCAGTGCTAGAGATCAATCACCC. Amino acids: CSARDQSP. The whole CDR3 region reads CSARDQSPLHF.

To note about this clone: Sequencing ends 3 residues short of the CDR3 end; the germline J gene provides the rest. V and J are TRBV2 and TRBJ2-1; a weak D match, TRBD2 (7 bases). CDR1 SNHLY and CDR2 FYNNEI come from the germline V gene. V shed 9 bases and J shed 2 bases, with 11 bases lying between them. The CDR3 covers 13 residues. This CDR3 reads CASGGAAYNEQFF. The covered CDR3 bases are TGTGCCAGTGGGGGGGCGGCCTACAATGAG.

In the case of this clone: The read ends 3 residues before the CDR3 terminus; that terminus is restored from the germline J gene. The rearrangement links TRBV5-1 to TRBJ2-7; unclear D gene. CDR1 SGHRS and CDR2 YFSETQ come from the germline V gene. Deletions cut 0 bases from V and 0 bases from J, with 7 bases between. The CDR3 is 14 residues long. CDR3 DNA (partial): TGCGCCAGCAGCTTGGCCGATAGCTCCTACGAG. It translates to CASSLADSSYE. The CDR3 in full is CASSLADSSYEQYF.

With respect to this clone: The sequenced fragment ends 3 residues before the CDR3 boundary, so the rest is inferred from the germline J gene. At the DNA level, this CDR3 is encoded by other sequences in the same sample as well. The chain uses TRBV19 and TRBJ2-1; 10 bases agree with TRBD2. J lost 4 bases, V lost 7 bases, and 4 bases had no gene match. There are 14 residues in the CDR3. Germline V gene lookup returns CDR1 LNHDA and CDR2 SQIVND (reference sequence). CDR3 bases read: TGTGCCAGTACCCCTAGCGGGGGATACAATGAG. This translates into CASTPSGGYNE. In full, the CDR3 is CASTPSGGYNEQFF.